Listed below are T cell receptor beta chains from one sample, sequenced in a study of T cell responses to AZD1222 COVID-19 vaccine. Some clones are missing from TCRdb's copy, which holds only in-frame ones; the method was immunoSEQ multiplex PCR. The table includes under 150,000 clones, 75% to 90% detected once. This specimen consisted of peripheral blood, obtained 28 days after the second AZD1222 dose. Every receptor here comes from an adult who received the AZD1222 COVID-19 vaccine. The CDR3 runs from the conserved cysteine through the conserved F or W. D genes are given only for firm matches. Some rows have no size entry. The others give once, few or many, or a class for an expanded clone.

TRBJ1-1	NA	NA	TRBV11-1	TGTGCCAGCACCCTACAGCTGAACACTGAAGCTTTCTTT	CASTLQLNTEAFF
TRBJ2-1	NA	NA	TRBV7-2	TGTGCCAGCAGCAAAGCATCTGACGGATTCTACAATGAGCAGTTCTTC	CASSKASDGFYNEQFF
TRBJ1-4	TRBD1	NA	TRBV28	TGTGCCAGCAGTCCAGCCGGGACAGGGGCGGAAAAACTGTTTTTT	CASSPAGTGAEKLFF
TRBJ1-5	NA	NA	TRBV28	TGTGCCAGCAGTTCTACTCTGAACAGAAAGCCCCAGCATTTT	CASSSTLNRKPQHF
TRBJ2-1	NA	NA	TRBV24-1	TGTGCCACCAGTGACATGGTGGGGTTGCAGTTCTTC	CATSDMVGLQFF
TRBJ2-5	TRBD1	once	TRBV28	TGTGCCAGCAGTTTCGGGGACAGGGTAATAAAGACCCAGTACTTC	CASSFGDRVIKTQYF
TRBJ2-3	TRBD1	NA	TRBV7-2	TGTGCCAGCAGCGCCTCCAGGGGGAAAGGGCAGTATTTT	CASSASRGKGQYF
TRBJ1-1	NA	once	TRBV2	TGTGCCAGCAACAAACAGAAGATGAACACTGAAGCTTTCTTT	CASNKQKMNTEAFF
TRBJ2-7	NA	NA	TRBV13	TGTGCCAGCACCCTCCGGGGGAGTAGGTACGAGCAGTACTTC	CASTLRGSRYEQYF
TRBJ1-4	NA	NA	TRBV28	TGTGCCAGCAGTTTACAGTGGCAGCTTGAAAAACTGTTTTTT	CASSLQWQLEKLFF
TRBJ1-1	NA	NA	TRBV19	TGTGCCAGTAGTATACGGGGGCAGGGGAACACTGAAGCTTTCTTT	CASSIRGQGNTEAFF
TRBJ1-2	TRBD1	few	TRBV28	TGTGCCAGCAGGCAAATCGGGACAGGGGGCACCCTTAGGGGCTACACCTTC	CASRQIGTGGTLRGYTF
TRBJ1-2	NA	NA	TRBV5-4	TGTGCCAGCAGCTCGGGTACCAGCTATGGCTACACCTTC	CASSSGTSYGYTF
TRBJ1-5	NA	NA	TRBV10-3	TGTGCCATCAGCGAGGGATTCGGGTCGCCCCAGCATTTT	CAISEGFGSPQHF
TRBJ1-3	NA	NA	TRBV6-5	TGTGCCAGCAGTTACACGGCCGTCTCTGGAAACACCATATATTTT	CASSYTAVSGNTIYF
TRBJ2-2	NA	NA	TRBV11-2	TGTGCCAGCAGCCATTCTCGCGGGGTGAAGGGGGGCGGGGAGCTGTTTTTT	CASSHSRGVKGGGELFF
TRBJ2-3	TRBD2	NA	TRBV24-1	TGTGCCACCAGTGACCCTGGGACTAGCGGGACAGATACGCAGTATTTT	CATSDPGTSGTDTQYF
TRBJ2-1	TRBD2	NA	TRBV7-3	TGTGCCAGCAGCTTAACCGTCCCTAGCGGGGGATCCAATGAGCAGTTCTTC	CASSLTVPSGGSNEQFF
TRBJ1-3	TRBD1	NA	TRBV28	TGTGCCAGCAGTCTGGCCCGACAGGGTAACACCATATATTTT	CASSLARQGNTIYF
TRBJ1-1	TRBD1	NA	TRBV7-8	TGTGCCAGCAGCTCCGCGATCGGGACAGACGAAGCTTTCTTT	CASSSAIGTDEAFF
TRBJ2-1	NA	NA	TRBV9	TGTGCCAGCAGCCCCCCCGGACGGGGGAACAACAATGAGCAGTTCTTC	CASSPPGRGNNNEQFF
TRBJ2-5	NA	NA	TRBV19	TGTGCCAGTAGTACCACCCCCCGAGGGCAGGGGAAATGGGAGACCCAGTACTTC	CASSTTPRGQGKWETQYF
TRBJ1-4	NA	NA	TRBV11-2	TGTGCCAGCAGCCCGGGACTGATTAATGAAAAACTGTTTTTT	CASSPGLINEKLFF
TRBJ2-7	NA	NA	TRBV24-1	TGTGCCACCAGCACCCAGGGGTCCTACGAGCAGTACTTC	CATSTQGSYEQYF
TRBJ1-5	NA	NA	TRBV19	TGTGCCAGTACGACGCGGGGGACGGCTAGCAATCAGCCCCAGCATTTT	CASTTRGTASNQPQHF
TRBJ1-1	TRBD1	NA	TRBV18	TGTGCCAGCTCACCCCGGACAGGGGGGAACACTGAAGCTTTCTTT	CASSPRTGGNTEAFF
TRBJ1-4	NA	NA	TRBV29-1	TGCAGCGTTTACCAGACAAGAGGAGAAAAACTGTTTTTT	CSVYQTRGEKLFF
TRBJ2-7	NA	medium-sized	TRBV4-1	TGCGCCAGCAGCCAAGTTGGCGGGGATAGCCCCTACGAGCAGTACTTC	CASSQVGGDSPYEQYF
TRBJ2-1	TRBD1	NA	TRBV3-1/TRBV3-2	TGTGCCAGCAGAAACACAGGGGTCTCCTACAATGAGCAGTTCTTC	CASRNTGVSYNEQFF
TRBJ2-5	NA	NA	TRBV7-9	TGTGCCAGCAGCTTAGCGGGACCGACGAAAGAGACCCAGTACTTC	CASSLAGPTKETQYF
TRBJ2-2	NA	NA	TRBV2	TGTGCCAGCACCGTGGACTCCGCCGGGGAGCTGTTTTTT	CASTVDSAGELFF
TRBJ1-3	TRBD1	NA	TRBV7-3	TGTGCCAGCAGCCCCGGACAGGGTTCGGCTGGAAACACCATATATTTT	CASSPGQGSAGNTIYF
TRBJ1-1	NA	NA	TRBV10-3	TGTGCCACTCAGAGACAGTTGGCGACGGGCCCTAACACTGAAGCTTTCTTT	CATQRQLATGPNTEAFF
TRBJ1-1	NA	NA	TRBV10-1	TGCGCCAGCAGTGACGAGGGACTACCGAACACTGAAGCTTTCTTT	CASSDEGLPNTEAFF
TRBJ1-1	NA	NA	TRBV15	TGTGCCACCAGCAGAGATGCGGGGGCCACTGAAGCTTTCTTT	CATSRDAGATEAFF
TRBJ1-2	NA	NA	TRBV10-3	TGTGCCATCAGTGATCCCGGGGAGACTGGCTACACCTTC	CAISDPGETGYTF
TRBJ1-5	NA	NA	TRBV19	TGTGCCAGTAGCACAGTACCTGGACAGCCCCAGCATTTT	CASSTVPGQPQHF
TRBJ2-7	TRBD2	NA	TRBV28	TGTGCCAGCAGTAAACCACCGGGACTAGCTTTTCACCGCTACGAGCAGTACTTC	CASSKPPGLAFHRYEQYF
TRBJ1-2	NA	few	TRBV18	TGTGCCAGCTCACCACCGAGCCCCTCTCACAGCCCTAACTATGGCTACACCTTC	CASSPPSPSHSPNYGYTF
TRBJ2-1	TRBD2	NA	TRBV6-5	TGTGCCAGCAGTTACTCCAGACGGGGGGGCCTCCATGAGCAGTTCTTC	CASSYSRRGGLHEQFF
TRBJ1-2	TRBD1	NA	TRBV28	TGTGCCAGCAGTTTATCCACAGGGGGCCTCGGGGGCTACACCTTC	CASSLSTGGLGGYTF
TRBJ2-7	NA	NA	TRBV7-2	TGTGCCAGCAGCTCTGCCTACGAGCAGTACTTC	CASSSAYEQYF
TRBJ1-1	NA	NA	TRBV2	TGTGCCAGCAGTGACCCATCGCGGGGGTGGACCACTGAAGCTTTCTTT	CASSDPSRGWTTEAFF
TRBJ1-1	NA	NA	TRBV24-1	TGTGCCACCAGTGATGGTCCTGGGGGGGCAGACACTGAAGCTTTCTTT	CATSDGPGGADTEAFF
TRBJ1-6	NA	NA	TRBV11-2	TGTGCCAGCAGCTTAGACAGGGTGGTCTCACCCCTCCACTTT	CASSLDRVVSPLHF
TRBJ1-1	NA	NA	TRBV29-1	TGCAGCGTTCCTCGGGGGGAGGGGCAAACTGAAGCTTTCTTT	CSVPRGEGQTEAFF
TRBJ1-1	NA	NA	TRBV18	TGTGCCAGCTCACCTGCTACCGTGAACACTGAAGCTTTCTTT	CASSPATVNTEAFF
TRBJ2-3	TRBD2	NA	TRBV7-2	TGTGCCAGCAGCCGTGGACTAGCGGGAGGGGATACGCAGTATTTT	CASSRGLAGGDTQYF
TRBJ1-1	NA	NA	TRBV9	TGTGCCAGCAGCGTAGAACCAGGGGTGAACACTGAAGCTTTCTTT	CASSVEPGVNTEAFF
TRBJ2-7	NA	NA	TRBV12-3/TRBV12-4	TGTGCCAGCAGCCTCGGCGGGGTGGAGCAGTACTTC	CASSLGGVEQYF
TRBJ1-4	NA	NA	TRBV24-1	TGTGCCACCAGCCAGGGGAGCACAGGGTTTGAAAAACTGTTTTTT	CATSQGSTGFEKLFF
TRBJ1-1	TRBD1	few	TRBV28	TGTGCCAGCAGCCAACCAGGGGGCTTCATGAACACTGAAGCTTTCTTT	CASSQPGGFMNTEAFF